This TCR beta chain was sequenced during a study of read filtering for tumor transcriptome and immune sequencing. For the study at large: RNA-seq yielded only about 75 to 1273 TCR reads, IR-seq about 3.5 to 11 million.

Study results and limitations: Correlation between methods rose after single-read clonotypes were removed.

This clonotype has a count of ten or more. Its target is not known. This library used approximately 0.4 ug RNA and molecular barcoded adaptors spanning alpha/delta and beta/gamma chains. Each CDR3 protein is one row after TCRdb ran MiXCR on the reads. Of 50,000 or so distinct CDR3 sequences in the sample, approximately 13% were seen once. The V gene's germline CDR1 is SGHRS and CDR2 YFSETQ. The CDR3 spans 14 residues. The V end was cut by 4 bases, the J end by 8 bases, with 16 bases between. This TCR was sampled from a donor aged 40 or over with multiple myeloma. The sequencing sample was made of a population of CD138-negative cells sorted from bone marrow. The chain is built from TRBV5-1 and TRBJ2-4, with TRBD1 as a possible D gene (5 bases). The CDR3 loop is CASSQGQTRDIQYF. The CDR3 bases are TGCGCCAGCAGCCAAGGACAAACCCGGGACATTCAGTACTTC.